The 13 T cell receptor beta chains given below trace back to one sample, sequenced in a study of shared clonotypes between healthy human individuals. Clones were read by immunoSEQ multiplex PCR, and TCRdb kept only the in-frame ones, dropping some. The data contain hundreds of thousands of clones, less than 80% of them seen just once; the ten biggest clones take up 1.5% to 2%. Sequencing used memory CD4+ T cells sorted from blood. Subset indicated: CD45RA-negative fraction. The receptors originated from a woman in her 30s in good health.

The chain uses TRBV5-8 and TRBJ1-3; possibly TRBD1 for D (5 bases). Germline CDR1 SGHTS, CDR2 YDEGEE. Trimming stripped 4 bases from V and 7 bases from J, with 15 bases between. This CDR3 has 14 amino acids. CDR3 sequence reads: CASSQVGGTNTIYF. The CDR3 nucleotides are TGTGCCAGCAGCCAAGTGGGGGGTACCAACACCATATATTTT.

Only one count was recorded for this clone. The gene calls are TRBV7-8 and TRBJ2-4, with D tentatively TRBD1 (6 bases). V lost 4 bases, J lost 0 bases, and 16 bases lay in between. The germline V gene has CDR1 SGHVS and CDR2 FQNEAQ. The CDR3 has 17 amino acids. CDR3 sequence (DNA): TGTGCCAGCAGCTCTCATGACAGGCCTATAGCCAAAAACATTCAGTACTTC. Translated: CASSSHDRPIAKNIQYF.

A note on this clone: A much bigger clone sits one base away, suggesting this may be a read error. The chain uses TRBV27 and TRBJ2-2; D gene ambiguous. Per germline, CDR1 MNHEY and CDR2 SMNVEV (reference sequence). With 6 bases removed from V and 2 bases from J, the gap between germline ends came to 7 bases. The CDR3 contains 13 residues. The CDR3 loop is CASRPTNTGELFF. Here the CDR3 DNA reads TGTGCCAGCAGGCCCACTAACACCGGGGAGCTGTTTTTT.

The chain couples TRBV4-1 to TRBJ1-1; D may be TRBD1 (6 bases). From germline, CDR1 is MGHRA and CDR2 YSYEKL. The ends were cut back, 4 bases at V and 4 bases at J, with 13 bases in the middle. The CDR3 sequence is 14 residues long. DNA of the CDR3: TGCGCCAGCAGCCCGCAAACAGGGTTCACTGAAGCTTTCTTT. It codes for CASSPQTGFTEAFF.

This sequence joins TRBV5-4 and TRBJ2-1; 9 positions match TRBD2. Losses at the gene ends were 1 base for V and 7 bases for J; bases not matched to a gene: 6. The length of the CDR3 is 15 residues. Looked up from germline, CDR1 is SGHNT and CDR2 is YYREEE (reference sequence). The DNA of the CDR3 is TGTGCCAGCAGCTTGAAGTCTAGCGGGACAAATGAGCAGTTCTTC. Amino acids: CASSLKSSGTNEQFF.

CDR3 nucleotide sequence: TGTGCCAGCAGTCCCCTAGCGGGAGTTGTCACAGATACGCAGTATTTT. It is translated as CASSPLAGVVTDTQYF. The rearrangement joins TRBV27 to TRBJ2-3; 10 bases line up with TRBD2. This CDR3 is built from 16 residues. The ends lost 5 bases at V and 2 bases at J; junction bases unmatched: 7. From germline, CDR1 is MNHEY and CDR2 SMNVEV (reference sequence).

This clone has more than one count but fewer than ten. The V and J genes are TRBV19 and TRBJ1-2, with D uncertain. V was pared by 1 base and J by 0 bases, with 9 bases between. The germline CDR1 and CDR2 sequences are LNHDA and SQIVND (reference sequence). CDR3 size: 15 residues. CDR3 amino acids: CASSIGTVANYGYTF. As DNA, the CDR3 is TGTGCCAGTAGTATAGGTACAGTGGCTAACTATGGCTACACCTTC.

This chain joins TRBV7-3 and TRBJ2-1; TRBD2 matches at 14 bases. CDR3 size: 15 residues. The V gene's germline CDR1 is SGHTA and CDR2 FQGTGA. V gave up 5 bases and J gave up 12 bases; unmatched junction bases: 9. The CDR3 here is CASSPTGLAGVGQFF. CDR3 bases: TGTGCCAGCAGCCCTACGGGACTAGCGGGAGTCGGGCAGTTCTTC.

The chain joins TRBV7-9 to TRBJ1-2; 7 bases agree with TRBD1. CDR1 is SEHNR and CDR2 is FQNEAQ in the germline V gene (reference sequence). This CDR3 has 15 residues. J lost 4 bases, V lost 5 bases, and 10 bases had no gene match. CDR3 bases: TGTGCCAGCAGCCCGGGACAGCAGCCCACCTATGGCTACACCTTC. As protein: CASSPGQQPTYGYTF.

This clone was seen only once. This chain uses TRBV5-5 with TRBJ1-2; D uncertain. Between the trimmed V and J ends, which lost 3 bases and 0 bases, there was a span of 9 bases. The CDR3 runs 14 residues. CDR1 is SGHKS, CDR2 YYEKEE, per germline (reference sequence). The CDR3 reads CASSSPSANYGYTF. The CDR3 DNA is TGTGCCAGCAGCTCCCCATCCGCTAACTATGGCTACACCTTC.

This clone was counted once. The chain recombines TRBV30 with TRBJ1-2; D may be TRBD1 (6 bases). Looked up from germline, CDR1 is GTSNPN and CDR2 is SVGIG (reference sequence). This CDR3 has 13 amino acids. The ends were cut back, 2 bases at V and 2 bases at J, with 9 bases in the middle. CDR3 residues: CAWSSRGNYGYTF. The CDR3 nucleotides are TGTGCCTGGAGTTCTAGGGGGAACTATGGCTACACCTTC.

The J gene is TRBJ2-1, the V gene TRBV5-1; D uncertain. V gave up 0 bases and J gave up 2 bases, with 9 bases separating them. Germline values: CDR1 SGHRS, CDR2 YFSETQ. The CDR3 length is 15 residues. The CDR3 DNA is TGCGCCAGCAGCTTGGGTAGGAGCCCCTACAATGAGCAGTTCTTC. Encoded protein: CASSLGRSPYNEQFF.

V gene TRBV7-2 combines with J gene TRBJ2-1, with 13 bases that match TRBD2. The CDR3 loop spans 16 amino acids. Germline V gene lookup returns CDR1 SGHTA and CDR2 FQGNSA. V lost 5 bases and J lost 8; bases outside the gene matches: 9. CDR3 sequence: CASSTRTSGRVYEQFF. CDR3 nucleotide sequence: TGTGCCAGCAGCACCCGAACTAGCGGGAGGGTGTATGAGCAGTTCTTC. Supplemented by reference TRBV7-2 and TRBJ2-1, the full variable domain reads GAGVSQSPSNKVTEKGKDVELRCDPISGHTALYWYRQSLGQGLEFLIYFQGNSAPDKSGLPSDRFSAERTGGSVSTLTIQRTQQEDSAVYLCASSTRTSGRVYEQFFGPGTRLTVL.